Each of the 29 T cell receptor beta chains below was sequenced from the same sample in a study of T cells in Graves' hyperthyroidism and ophthalmopathy. Amplified TCR beta CDR3 regions derived from RNA transcripts. HTBI primers drove first-round RT-PCR of the TCR CDR3. Using its own MiXCR run on the multiplex PCR reads, TCRdb lists one record per CDR3 protein. Here the sample spans nearly 600,000 distinct CDR3 sequences, around 14% being singletons. The source material was blood. These TCRs come from a woman aged 18-30 years with Graves' ophthalmopathy.

This chain uses TRBV28 with TRBJ2-1; 9 nucleotides match TRBD2. CDR1 is MDHEN and CDR2 is SYDVKM in the germline V gene. This CDR3 has 16 amino acids. Trimming took 8 bases from V and 6 from J; bases not matched to a gene: 14. The DNA for the CDR3 is TGTGCCAGCTGGGCGGGAGGGCCCCCGGGGCCCAATGAGCAGTTCTTC. Its translation: CASWAGGPPGPNEQFF.

A note on this clonotype: This clone may be a read error of a much larger clone one base away. The gene calls are TRBV5-1 and TRBJ1-5, with D hard to call. The germline V gene has CDR1 SGHRS and CDR2 YFSETQ. The ends were cut back, 1 base at V and 7 bases at J, with 9 bases in the middle. The CDR3 is 13 amino acids. The CDR3 loop reads CASSLIMTQPQHF. CDR3 nucleotides: TGCGCCAGCAGCTTGATCATGACCCAGCCCCAGCATTTT.

This clonotype was picked up many times. The genes are TRBV18 and TRBJ2-7, with 8 nucleotides matching TRBD1. The CDR3 runs to 15 residues. Germline values: CDR1 KGHSH, CDR2 LQKENI. Germline trimming cut 4 bases from V and 7 bases from J; bases unmatched to any gene: 12. For the CDR3, the DNA is TGTGCCAGCTCACTCGGGGGACAGGTTCCGGGGGAGCAGTACTTC. Translated: CASSLGGQVPGEQYF.

Notes on this clonotype: At one of its ends the junction is not consistent with the germline gene, which may arise from a read error. The rearrangement uses TRBV5-1 and TRBJ2-2, with a tentative D call TRBD2 (6 bases). The CDR3 covers 14 residues. CDR1 is SGHRS, CDR2 YFSETQ, per germline. The chain's CDR3 is CASSFGGNTGELLF. CDR3 DNA sequence: TGCGCCAGCAGCTTCGGAGGGAACACCGGGGAGCTGCTTTTT.

A note on this clonotype: A read error may be the cause here, since a much bigger clone is one base away. The chain couples TRBV27 to TRBJ2-7, with D uncertain. Trimming took 0 bases from V and 6 from J, leaving 18 bases between them. The CDR3 extends over 16 amino acids. Germline CDR1 reads MNHEY; CDR2 reads SMNVEV (reference sequence). CDR3 in amino acids: CASSLSLSRITCEQYF. For the CDR3, the DNA is TGTGCCAGCAGTTTATCCCTCTCAAGAATCACCTGCGAGCAGTACTTC.

This clonotype was detected many times. V and J are TRBV6-1 and TRBJ2-7; no clear D. The germline V gene has CDR1 MNHNS and CDR2 SASEGT. CDR3 length equals 14 residues. V lost 7 bases and J 2 bases, leaving 15 bases between the germline ends. CDR3 region: CASTKVLGPYEQYF. CDR3 sequence (DNA): TGTGCCAGCACCAAAGTATTAGGCCCCTACGAGCAGTACTTC.

This clonotype came up many times. The chain joins TRBV3-1 to TRBJ1-2; TRBD1 agrees at 11 bases. Trimming removed 4 bases from V and 7 bases from J; junction bases left unmatched: 11. The CDR3 extends over 16 amino acids. Germline values: CDR1 LGHDT, CDR2 YNNKEL (reference sequence). CDR3 coding DNA: TGTGCCAGCAGCCGCGGGACAGGGGGAGTTTTTGCTGGCTACACCTTC. This encodes CASSRGTGGVFAGYTF.

CDR3 nucleotides: TGCAGTGCTAGAGGAACGGGACACTCAAAAGTAAATGAGCAGTTCTTC. Translating gives CSARGTGHSKVNEQFF. This rearrangement joins TRBV20-1 to TRBJ2-1; TRBD1 is a possible D gene (6 bases). Trimming removed 1 base from V and 7 bases from J, with 20 bases in between. Looked up from germline, CDR1 is DFQATT and CDR2 is SNEGSKA (reference sequence). The CDR3 is 16 residues long.

This clonotype was observed at least ten times. The genes are TRBV7-3 and TRBJ2-1, with 7 bases fitting TRBD2. The germline V gene has CDR1 SGHTA and CDR2 FQGTGA. This CDR3 contains 13 residues. V was pared by 3 bases and J by 9 bases, with 5 bases of the junction left unmatched. CDR3 DNA: TGTGCCAGCAGCTTTACGGGAGGCGGTGAGCAGTTCTTC. This codes for CASSFTGGGEQFF.

The table lists this clonotype with a count of one. The chain is built from TRBV6-1 and TRBJ2-2, with 9 bases aligning to TRBD1. This CDR3 spans 15 amino acids. CDR1 is MNHNS, CDR2 SASEGT, per germline. V lost 10 bases to trimming and J lost 7 bases; unmatched junction nucleotides: 13. The CDR3 bases are TGTGCCAACAGGCTTACAGGGGGCTCGGGCGGGGAGCTGTTTTTT. This translates into CANRLTGGSGGELFF.

This clonotype was seen a handful of times. This chain connects TRBV29-1 to TRBJ1-1; D remains ambiguous. Per germline, CDR1 SQVTM and CDR2 ANQGSEA. Trimming left V 7 bases short and J 1 base short, with 13 bases between. There are 13 residues in the CDR3. In DNA form, the CDR3 reads TGCAGCGCGCAATTGCAAGCGAACACTGAAGCTTTCTTT. Its translation is CSAQLQANTEAFF.

There are many counts of this clonotype. The chain combines TRBV7-3 with TRBJ2-3, with TRBD2 identical over 10 bases. Germline CDR1 and CDR2: SGHTA and FQGTGA. V lost 3 bases to trimming and J lost 6 bases; unmatched junction nucleotides: 6. The length of the CDR3 is 15 residues. DNA for the CDR3: TGTGCCAGCAGCTTGAGCGGGAGGGCGAGTGATACGCAGTATTTT. It encodes CASSLSGRASDTQYF.

This clonotype occurred many times. V gene TRBV7-9 combines with J gene TRBJ2-5; 14 nucleotides line up with TRBD2. This CDR3 comprises 20 residues. V dropped 0 bases and J dropped 5; count of bases not matched to a gene: 14. Germline loops: CDR1 SEHNR, CDR2 FQNEAQ (reference sequence). The CDR3 here is CASSLATGTSGSHFRETQYF. In nucleotides, the CDR3 is TGTGCCAGCAGCTTAGCGACCGGGACTAGCGGGAGTCACTTTCGGGAGACCCAGTACTTC.

This clonotype was detected many times. The J gene is TRBJ1-5, the V gene TRBV2; 10 bases line up with TRBD1. The CDR3 has 14 amino acids. Per germline, CDR1 SNHLY and CDR2 FYNNEI. The ends lost 5 bases at V and 5 bases at J; junction bases unmatched: 3. The CDR3 nucleotides read TGTGCCAGCAGTCGGACAGGGGGAGATCAGCCCCAGCATTTT. Its protein product is CASSRTGGDQPQHF.

This clonotype was found many times. The CDR3 here is CASMGLADQETQYF. The CDR3 DNA reads as TGTGCCAGCATGGGACTAGCGGACCAAGAGACCCAGTACTTC. The rearrangement links TRBV2 to TRBJ2-5; 11 positions match TRBD2. The CDR3 loop spans 14 amino acids. J gave up 0 bases and V 7 bases, and 1 base lay outside the gene matches. The germline gives CDR1 SNHLY, CDR2 FYNNEI.

At least ten counts were recorded for this clonotype. V usage is TRBV7-3 and J usage is TRBJ2-2; D remains unclear. CDR1 and CDR2 from the germline V gene are SGHTA and FQGTGA. The CDR3 is 16 amino acids. Trimming took off 1 base at V and 4 bases at J, with 13 bases between the two ends. CDR3 region: CASSLMPGESTGELFF. CDR3 DNA sequence: TGTGCCAGCAGCTTAATGCCAGGCGAGAGCACCGGGGAGCTGTTTTTT.

Only a few counts were recorded for this clonotype. J is TRBJ1-5 and V is TRBV20-1; D is unresolved. Trimming took 2 bases from V and 0 from J, leaving 11 bases between them. Germline assignment: CDR1 DFQATT and CDR2 SNEGSKA (reference sequence). This CDR3 contains 15 residues. The DNA of the CDR3 is TGCAGTGCTAGACGGGCAGTCAATAGCAATCAGCCCCAGCATTTT. Its protein is CSARRAVNSNQPQHF.

This clonotype was counted many times. This chain connects TRBV29-1 to TRBJ2-7; D not certain. V was cut by 3 bases and J by 2 bases, with 8 bases left in between. The CDR3 has 12 residues. Germline V gene lookup returns CDR1 SQVTM and CDR2 ANQGSEA. CDR3 bases: TGCAGCGTTGAGGTGGTTACCTACGAGCAGTACTTC. Its protein product is CSVEVVTYEQYF.

This clonotype has at least ten counts. J is TRBJ1-4 and V is TRBV6-1; 8 bases match TRBD1. The V and J ends lost 5 bases and 5 bases, in that order; junction bases with no gene match: 7. CDR1 is MNHNS, CDR2 SASEGT, per germline. The CDR3 runs to 15 residues. The CDR3, as DNA: TGTGCCAGCAGTCCCAGGGACAGGTACAATGAAAAACTGTTTTTT. Encoded protein: CASSPRDRYNEKLFF.

In its sample, this clonotype was seen many times. This rearrangement joins TRBV12-3 or TRBV12-4 to TRBJ2-1; D is ambiguous. This CDR3 is 13 amino acids long. The V end was cut by 6 bases, the J end by 7 bases, with 13 bases between. CDR3 residues: CASSPLRVNEQFF. The CDR3 region has the DNA TGTGCCAGCAGCCCACTCCGGGTGAATGAGCAGTTCTTC.

This clonotype was observed at least ten times. The genes are TRBV19 and TRBJ1-1; a weak D match, TRBD1 (5 bases). The CDR3 totals 14 residues. Germline V CDR1 and CDR2: LNHDA, SQIVND (reference sequence). Trimming stripped 0 bases from V and 2 bases from J, with 7 bases between. The CDR3 nucleotides read TGTGCCAGTAGTATAGATACAGGCAACACTGAAGCTTTCTTT. Protein sequence: CASSIDTGNTEAFF.

The J gene is TRBJ2-1, the V gene TRBV5-4; 8 bases align to TRBD1. Germline-derived CDR1 and CDR2 are SGHNT and YYREEE (reference sequence). The CDR3 has 15 residues. V shed 4 bases and J 5 bases; nucleotides not matched to a gene: 8. In DNA, the CDR3 is TGTGCCAGCAGCGCCACAGGGGGTCTCGACAATGAGCAGTTCTTC. Translation: CASSATGGLDNEQFF.

This clonotype has just one count. This chain joins TRBV20-1 and TRBJ2-1; 14 bases line up with TRBD2. Per germline, CDR1 DFQATT and CDR2 SNEGSKA (reference sequence). CDR3 length: 17 amino acids. V was pared by 3 bases and J by 5 bases, with 9 bases of the junction left unmatched. The CDR3 sequence is CSARRTSGRWGNNEQFF. The CDR3 nucleotides are TGCAGTGCTAGGCGGACTAGCGGGAGGTGGGGTAACAATGAGCAGTTCTTC.

There are many counts of this clonotype. This chain joins TRBV25-1 and TRBJ2-7, with D possibly matching TRBD2 (5 bases). The V end lost 3 bases, the J end lost 0 bases, and 12 bases lay between the germline ends. Germline CDR1 is MGHDK and CDR2 is SYGVNS. The CDR3 is made up of 15 amino acids. In DNA form, the CDR3 reads TGTGCCAGCAGTGATCCGGGGATGGGCTCCTACGAGCAGTACTTC. As protein: CASSDPGMGSYEQYF.

This clonotype was detected a few times. V and J are TRBV6-1 and TRBJ2-3; D is tentatively TRBD1 or TRBD2 (5 bases each). This CDR3 has 15 amino acids. Germline loops: CDR1 MNHNS, CDR2 SASEGT. V dropped 5 bases and J dropped 1 base, with 13 bases sitting between them. The CDR3 DNA reads as TGTGCCAGCAGTTACGGAGGCAGGGGCACAGATACGCAGTATTTT. The encoded protein is CASSYGGRGTDTQYF.

The rearrangement links TRBV11-2 to TRBJ2-3, with 9 bases aligning to TRBD2. CDR1 and CDR2 (germline): SGHAT, FQNNGV. V lost 3 bases to trimming and J lost 2 bases; unmatched junction nucleotides: 6. CDR3 length: 16 amino acids. DNA of the CDR3: TGTGCCAGCAGCTTCCTTCGCGGGAGGGCCACAGATACGCAGTATTTT. It translates to CASSFLRGRATDTQYF.

This rearrangement joins TRBV20-1 to TRBJ2-7, with 12 positions matching TRBD2. Trimming took 1 base from V and 1 from J; bases not matched to a gene: 17. CDR1 is DFQATT, CDR2 SNEGSKA, per germline (reference sequence). This CDR3 has 20 amino acids. CDR3 residues: CSARGGGPRASGRASYEQYF. In nucleotides, the CDR3 is TGCAGTGCTAGAGGAGGGGGCCCACGGGCTAGCGGGAGGGCGTCCTACGAGCAGTACTTC.

This clonotype was recorded at least ten times. The V gene is TRBV2, the J gene TRBJ2-1, with 16 positions matching TRBD2. Germline V lookup: CDR1 SNHLY, CDR2 FYNNEI. The CDR3 is 17 residues long. Losses at the gene ends were 8 bases for V and 4 bases for J; bases not matched to a gene: 8. CDR3 loop: CASWGLAGGELYNEQFF. The CDR3, as DNA: TGTGCCAGCTGGGGACTAGCGGGAGGGGAATTGTACAATGAGCAGTTCTTC.

This clonotype occurred a few times. The chain links TRBV7-6 to TRBJ2-3, with TRBD2 matching 8 bases. The CDR3 totals 17 residues. The V gene's germline CDR1 is SGHVS and CDR2 FNYEAQ. Trimming took 3 bases from V and 1 from J; bases not matched to a gene: 9. This CDR3 reads CASSFMREVGGTDTQYF. As DNA, the CDR3 is TGTGCCAGCAGCTTTATGCGGGAGGTTGGGGGCACAGATACGCAGTATTTT.